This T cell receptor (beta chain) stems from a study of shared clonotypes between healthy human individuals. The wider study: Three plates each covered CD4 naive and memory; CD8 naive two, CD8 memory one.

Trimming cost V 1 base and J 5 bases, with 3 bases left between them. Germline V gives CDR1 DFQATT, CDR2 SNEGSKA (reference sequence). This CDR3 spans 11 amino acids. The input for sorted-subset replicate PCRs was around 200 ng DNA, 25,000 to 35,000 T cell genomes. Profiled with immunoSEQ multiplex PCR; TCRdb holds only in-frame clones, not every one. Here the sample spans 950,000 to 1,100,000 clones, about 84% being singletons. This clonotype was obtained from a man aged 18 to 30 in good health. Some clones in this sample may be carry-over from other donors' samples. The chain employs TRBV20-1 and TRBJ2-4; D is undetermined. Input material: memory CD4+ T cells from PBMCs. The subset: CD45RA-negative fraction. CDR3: CSARVENIQYF. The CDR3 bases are TGCAGTGCTAGAGTTGAAAACATTCAGTACTTC.